Below are 13 T cell receptor beta chains sequenced from a single sample in a study of memory CD4+ T cells and cytomegalovirus serostatus. The sort gate was single viable CD3+CD4+CD8-CD45RO+ cells for memory CD4+ T cells. TCRdb's copy holds only in-frame clones and misses some; the assay was immunoSEQ multiplex PCR. Of around 60,000 clones listed, approximately 78% were seen once; the top ten hold about 1%. Sequenced input: memory CD4+ T cells from blood. These receptors were collected from an adult in good health and CMV-seronegative.

The V call is TRBV5-1, the J call TRBJ1-2; D possibly corresponds to TRBD1 (6 bases). Trimming removed 0 bases at V and 8 bases at J, with 11 bases between. The CDR3 is 13 amino acids. Germline values: CDR1 SGHRS, CDR2 YFSETQ. The CDR3 here is CASSLETGFGYTF. CDR3 coding DNA: TGCGCCAGCAGCTTGGAGACAGGATTCGGCTACACCTTC.

The chain employs TRBV7-3 and TRBJ2-3, with 13 nucleotides matching TRBD2. CDR3 length: 16 amino acids. V lost 5 bases and J lost 3; bases outside the gene matches: 5. CDR1 and CDR2 from the germline V gene are SGHTA and FQGTGA. In DNA form, the CDR3 reads TGTGCCAGCAGCCAGGGGACTAGCGGGGTAACAGATACGCAGTATTTT. Protein: CASSQGTSGVTDTQYF.

The gene calls are TRBV19 and TRBJ1-4; unclear D gene. Germline V gene lookup returns CDR1 LNHDA and CDR2 SQIVND (reference sequence). Trimming pared 10 bases from V and 2 bases from J, leaving 8 bases between. The CDR3 length is 12 residues. The CDR3 DNA sequence: TGTGCCACCGCAGGCACTAATGAAAAACTGTTTTTT. Amino acid sequence: CATAGTNEKLFF. The complete variable domain, with remaining parts taken from reference TRBV19 and TRBJ1-4, reads DGGITQSPKYLFRKEGQNVTLSCEQNLNHDAMYWYRQDPGQGLRLIYYSQIVNDFQKGDIAEGYSVSREKKESFPLTVTSAQKNPTAFYLCATAGTNEKLFFGSGTQLSVL.

The gene calls are TRBV6-6 and TRBJ2-3; maybe TRBD1 (5 bases). V lost 6 bases to trimming and J lost 2 bases, with 15 bases between them. Germline V gene sequence: CDR1 MNHNY, CDR2 SVGAGI (reference sequence). The CDR3 spans 15 residues. This chain's CDR3 is CASSPTQGFTDTQYF. DNA for the CDR3: TGTGCCAGCAGCCCCACCCAGGGCTTCACAGATACGCAGTATTTT.

The sample holds a few counts of this clone. This chain uses TRBV11-2 with TRBJ2-2; D is uncertain. Germline CDR1 reads SGHAT; CDR2 reads FQNNGV. The CDR3 loop spans 13 amino acids. Trimming took 3 bases from V and 5 from J, leaving 7 bases between them. The CDR3 region has the DNA TGTGCCAGCAGCTTGATTAATACCGGGGAGCTGTTTTTT. Amino acid sequence: CASSLINTGELFF.

The gene calls are TRBV11-2 and TRBJ1-3, with D unclear. The CDR3 runs 16 residues. Germline V CDR1 and CDR2: SGHAT, FQNNGV. V was clipped by 0 bases and J by 0 bases, with 9 bases between them. CDR3: CASSLERVGSGNTIYF. DNA of the CDR3: TGTGCCAGCAGCTTAGAGCGGGTAGGCTCTGGAAACACCATATATTTT.

At least ten counts were recorded for this clone. This rearrangement joins TRBV5-4 to TRBJ1-4; no reliable D call. V lost 4 bases, J lost 5 bases, and 15 bases lay in between. CDR3 length: 15 amino acids. Germline V gene lookup returns CDR1 SGHNT and CDR2 YYREEE (reference sequence). Written as DNA, the CDR3 is TGTGCCAGCAGCCCTTCGGGCCAGCTAAATGAAAAACTGTTTTTT. Translated: CASSPSGQLNEKLFF.

The chain recombines TRBV6-5 with TRBJ2-5, with a tentative D call TRBD2 (6 bases). The CDR3 has 14 amino acids. Germline CDR1 MNHEY, CDR2 SVGAGI. With 0 bases removed from V and 5 bases from J, the gap between germline ends came to 10 bases. CDR3 sequence: CASSYSFGGETQYF. DNA for the CDR3: TGTGCCAGCAGTTACTCTTTCGGGGGTGAGACCCAGTACTTC.

V and J are TRBV7-8 and TRBJ2-7; possibly TRBD1 for D (6 bases). Germline CDR1 reads SGHVS; CDR2 reads FQNEAQ. The CDR3 is 13 residues long. V was pared by 5 bases and J by 3 bases, with 11 bases between. The CDR3 protein is CASSKTGNYEQYF. The CDR3 DNA reads as TGTGCCAGCAGCAAAACAGGGAACTACGAGCAGTACTTC.

The rearrangement joins TRBV29-1 to TRBJ1-2; D possibly corresponds to TRBD1 (6 bases). Germline V gene data show CDR1 as SQVTM and CDR2 as ANQGSEA. V lost 1 base, J lost 5 bases, and 14 bases lay in between. The CDR3 is made up of 14 amino acids. The CDR3 DNA reads as TGCAGCGTTGAAGCGGGACAACGGAGGTATGGCTACACCTTC. Its translation is CSVEAGQRRYGYTF.

The chain joins TRBV7-3 to TRBJ2-5, with D possibly being TRBD1 or TRBD2 (6 bases each). Trimming stripped 2 bases from V and 4 bases from J, with 17 bases between. The CDR3 consists of 16 residues. Per the germline V gene, CDR1 is SGHTA and CDR2 is FQGTGA. The CDR3 reads CASSLLGGRGGETQYF. CDR3 DNA sequence: TGTGCCAGCAGCTTATTGGGGGGCAGGGGTGGAGAGACCCAGTACTTC.

The chain recombines TRBV9 with TRBJ2-4; a weak D match, TRBD2 (5 bases). The CDR3 spans 13 residues. The germline V gene has CDR1 SGDLS and CDR2 YYNGEE. Trimming took off 7 bases at V and 5 bases at J, with 13 bases between the two ends. The CDR3 coding sequence is TGTGCCAGCTCCGCGGGTCAGGAAAACATTCAGTACTTC. As protein: CASSAGQENIQYF.

The CDR3 spells CSAPFPYEQYF. In DNA form, the CDR3 reads TGCAGTGCTCCCTTTCCCTACGAGCAGTACTTC. V usage is TRBV20-1 and J usage is TRBJ2-7; unclear D gene. Germline lookup yields CDR1 DFQATT and CDR2 SNEGSKA (reference sequence). The CDR3 is made up of 11 amino acids. V was pared by 5 bases and J by 2 bases, with 7 bases between.